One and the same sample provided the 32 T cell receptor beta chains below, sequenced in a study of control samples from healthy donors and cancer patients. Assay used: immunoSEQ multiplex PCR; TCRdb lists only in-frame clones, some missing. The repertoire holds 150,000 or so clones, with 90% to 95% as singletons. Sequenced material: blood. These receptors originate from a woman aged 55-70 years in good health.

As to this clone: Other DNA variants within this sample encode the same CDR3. The CDR3 here is CAWNRQGANTEAFF. The CDR3 DNA is TGTGCCTGGAACCGACAGGGGGCGAACACTGAAGCTTTCTTT. V is TRBV30 and J is TRBJ1-1; 10 bases map to TRBD1. This CDR3 spans 14 amino acids. V was clipped by 4 bases and J by 1 base; unmatched bases: 3. CDR1 and CDR2 from the germline V gene are GTSNPN and SVGIG (reference sequence).

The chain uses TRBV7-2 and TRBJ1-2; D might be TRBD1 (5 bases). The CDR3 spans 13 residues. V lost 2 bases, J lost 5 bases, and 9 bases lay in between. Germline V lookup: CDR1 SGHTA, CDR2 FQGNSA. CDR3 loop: CASSLSGGYGYTF. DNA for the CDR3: TGTGCCAGCAGCTTAAGCGGGGGGTATGGCTACACCTTC.

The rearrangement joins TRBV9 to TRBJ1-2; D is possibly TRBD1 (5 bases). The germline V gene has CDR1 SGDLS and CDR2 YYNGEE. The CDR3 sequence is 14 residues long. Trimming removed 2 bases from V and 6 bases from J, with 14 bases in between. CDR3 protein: CASSVDQGSDGYTF. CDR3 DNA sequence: TGTGCCAGCAGCGTGGACCAGGGATCCGATGGCTACACCTTC. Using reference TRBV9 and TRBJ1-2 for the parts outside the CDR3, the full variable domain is DSGVTQTPKHLITATGQRVTLRCSPRSGDLSVYWYQQSLDQGLQFLIQYYNGEERAKGNILERFSAQQFPDLHSELNLSSLELGDSALYFCASSVDQGSDGYTFGSGTRLTVV.

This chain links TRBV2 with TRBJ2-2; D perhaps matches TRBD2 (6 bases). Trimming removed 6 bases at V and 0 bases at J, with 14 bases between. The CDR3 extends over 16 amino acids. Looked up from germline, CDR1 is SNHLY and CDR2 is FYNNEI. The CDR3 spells CASSETGTSNTGELFF. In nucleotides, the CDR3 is TGTGCCAGCAGCGAAACCGGGACTTCGAACACCGGGGAGCTGTTTTTT.

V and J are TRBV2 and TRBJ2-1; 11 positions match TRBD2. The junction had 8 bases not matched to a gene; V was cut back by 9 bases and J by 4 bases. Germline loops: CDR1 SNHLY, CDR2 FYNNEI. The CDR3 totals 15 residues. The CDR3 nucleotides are TGTGCCAGTGCCGAGGGGACTAGCGGATACAATGAGCAGTTCTTC. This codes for CASAEGTSGYNEQFF. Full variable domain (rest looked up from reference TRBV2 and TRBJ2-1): EPEVTQTPSHQVTQMGQEVILRCVPISNHLYFYWYRQILGQKVEFLVSFYNNEISEKSEIFDDQFSVERPDGSNFTLKIRSTKLEDSAMYFCASAEGTSGYNEQFFGPGTRLTVL.

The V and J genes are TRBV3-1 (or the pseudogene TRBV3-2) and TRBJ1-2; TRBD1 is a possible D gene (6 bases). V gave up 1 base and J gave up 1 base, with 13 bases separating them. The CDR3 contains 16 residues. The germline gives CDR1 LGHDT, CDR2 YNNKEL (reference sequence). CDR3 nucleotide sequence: TGTGCCAGCAGCCAAGGCCAGGGGCTAATTAACTATGGCTACACCTTC. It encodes CASSQGQGLINYGYTF.

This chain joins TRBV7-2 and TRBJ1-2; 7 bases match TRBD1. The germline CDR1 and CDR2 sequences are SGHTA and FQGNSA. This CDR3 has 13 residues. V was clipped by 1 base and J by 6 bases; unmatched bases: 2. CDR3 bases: TGTGCCAGCAGCTTAGGGGACAGAGATGGCTACACCTTC. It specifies CASSLGDRDGYTF.

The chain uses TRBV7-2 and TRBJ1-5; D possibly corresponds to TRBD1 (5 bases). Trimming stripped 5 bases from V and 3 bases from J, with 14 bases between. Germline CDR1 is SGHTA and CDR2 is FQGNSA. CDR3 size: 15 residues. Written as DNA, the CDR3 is TGTGCCAGCAGCAATACGGGGGGGAACAATCAGCCCCAGCATTTT. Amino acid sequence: CASSNTGGNNQPQHF.

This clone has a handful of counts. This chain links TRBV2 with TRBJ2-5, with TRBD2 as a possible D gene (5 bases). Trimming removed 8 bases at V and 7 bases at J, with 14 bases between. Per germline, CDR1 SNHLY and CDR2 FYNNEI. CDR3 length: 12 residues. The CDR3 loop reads CASLTTIATQYF. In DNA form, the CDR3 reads TGTGCCAGCCTGACTACTATAGCGACCCAGTACTTC.

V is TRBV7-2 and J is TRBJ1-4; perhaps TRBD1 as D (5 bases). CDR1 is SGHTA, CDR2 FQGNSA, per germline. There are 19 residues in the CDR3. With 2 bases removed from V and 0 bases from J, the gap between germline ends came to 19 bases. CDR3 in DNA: TGTGCCAGCAGCTTATCGGCAAGGGACCCGATTGCAACTAATGAAAAACTGTTTTTT. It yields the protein CASSLSARDPIATNEKLFF.

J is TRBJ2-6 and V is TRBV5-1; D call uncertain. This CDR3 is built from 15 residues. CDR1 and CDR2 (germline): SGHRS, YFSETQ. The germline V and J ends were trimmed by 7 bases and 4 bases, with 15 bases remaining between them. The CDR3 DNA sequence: TGCGCCAGCCCCTTCGACCTTTCAGGGGCCAACGTCCTGACTTTC. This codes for CASPFDLSGANVLTF.

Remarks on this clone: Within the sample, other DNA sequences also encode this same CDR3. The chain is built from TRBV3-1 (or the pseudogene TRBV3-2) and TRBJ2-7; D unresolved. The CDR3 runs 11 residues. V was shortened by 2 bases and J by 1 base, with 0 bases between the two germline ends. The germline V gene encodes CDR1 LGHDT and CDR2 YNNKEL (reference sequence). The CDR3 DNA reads TGTGCCAGCAGCCAATCCTACGAGCAGTACTTC. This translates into CASSQSYEQYF.

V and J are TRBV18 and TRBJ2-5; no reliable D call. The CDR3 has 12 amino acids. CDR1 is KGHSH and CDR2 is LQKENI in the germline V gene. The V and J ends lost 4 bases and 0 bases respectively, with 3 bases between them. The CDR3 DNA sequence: TGTGCCAGCTCACTCTACCAAGAGACCCAGTACTTC. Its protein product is CASSLYQETQYF.

The CDR3 region is CASSRRQDGQETQYF. In DNA, the CDR3 is TGTGCCAGCTCACGACGGCAGGACGGCCAAGAGACCCAGTACTTC. The V and J genes are TRBV18 and TRBJ2-5; no firm D call. V was trimmed by 4 bases and J by 1 base, leaving 13 bases between them. The CDR3 has 15 residues. CDR1 KGHSH and CDR2 LQKENI come from the germline V gene.

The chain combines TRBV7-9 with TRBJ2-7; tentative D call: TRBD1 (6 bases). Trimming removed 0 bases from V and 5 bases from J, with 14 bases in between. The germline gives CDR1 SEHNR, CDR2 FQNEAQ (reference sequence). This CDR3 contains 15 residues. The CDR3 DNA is TGTGCCAGCAGCTTAGCGCAGGGGTCAATCCACGAGCAGTACTTC. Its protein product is CASSLAQGSIHEQYF.

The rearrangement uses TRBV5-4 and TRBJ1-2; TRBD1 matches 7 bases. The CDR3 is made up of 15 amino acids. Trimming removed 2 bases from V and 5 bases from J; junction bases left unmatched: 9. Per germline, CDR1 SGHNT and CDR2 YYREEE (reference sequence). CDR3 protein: CASSFTSTGVYGYTF. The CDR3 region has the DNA TGTGCCAGCAGCTTCACCTCTACAGGGGTGTATGGCTACACCTTC.

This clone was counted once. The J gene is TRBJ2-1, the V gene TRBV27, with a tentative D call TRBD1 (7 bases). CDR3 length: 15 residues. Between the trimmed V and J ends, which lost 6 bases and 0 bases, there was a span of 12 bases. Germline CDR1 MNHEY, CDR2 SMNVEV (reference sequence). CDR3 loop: CASRAGQSSYNEQFF. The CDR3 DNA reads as TGTGCCAGCAGGGCGGGACAGAGCTCCTACAATGAGCAGTTCTTC.

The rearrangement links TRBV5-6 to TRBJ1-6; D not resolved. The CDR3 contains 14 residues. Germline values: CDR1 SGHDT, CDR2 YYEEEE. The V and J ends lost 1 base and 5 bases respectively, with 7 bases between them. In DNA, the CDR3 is TGTGCCAGCAGCTTGTCAGGTCATAATTCACCCCTCCACTTT. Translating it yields CASSLSGHNSPLHF.

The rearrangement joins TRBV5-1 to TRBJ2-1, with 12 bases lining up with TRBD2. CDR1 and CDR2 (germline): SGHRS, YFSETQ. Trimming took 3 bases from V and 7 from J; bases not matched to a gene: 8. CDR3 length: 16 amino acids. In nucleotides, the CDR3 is TGCGCCAGCAGCTCACAGCTAGCGGGGGGGGTTAATGAGCAGTTCTTC. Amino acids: CASSSQLAGGVNEQFF.

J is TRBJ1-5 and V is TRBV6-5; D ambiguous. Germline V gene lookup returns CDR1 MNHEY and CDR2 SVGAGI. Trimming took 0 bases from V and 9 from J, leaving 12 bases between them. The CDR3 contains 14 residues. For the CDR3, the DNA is TGTGCCAGCAGTTACTCGAATTTCGGGATGCCCCAGCATTTT. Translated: CASSYSNFGMPQHF.

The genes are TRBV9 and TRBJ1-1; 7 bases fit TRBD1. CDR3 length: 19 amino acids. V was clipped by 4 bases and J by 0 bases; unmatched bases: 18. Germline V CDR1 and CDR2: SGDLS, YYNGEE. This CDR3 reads CASSTRQGLNPPLNTEAFF. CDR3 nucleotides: TGTGCCAGCAGCACCAGACAGGGCCTGAACCCCCCTCTGAACACTGAAGCTTTCTTT.

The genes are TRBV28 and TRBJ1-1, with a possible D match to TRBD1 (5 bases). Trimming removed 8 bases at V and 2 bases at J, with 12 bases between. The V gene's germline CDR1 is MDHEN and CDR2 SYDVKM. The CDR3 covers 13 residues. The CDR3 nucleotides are TGTGCCAGCTCCCTCGGGGCTAACACTGAAGCTTTCTTT. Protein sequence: CASSLGANTEAFF.

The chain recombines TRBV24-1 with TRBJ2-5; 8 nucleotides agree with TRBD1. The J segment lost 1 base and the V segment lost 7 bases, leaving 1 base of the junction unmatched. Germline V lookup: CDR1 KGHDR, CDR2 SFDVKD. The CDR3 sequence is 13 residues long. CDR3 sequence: CATRGTGQETQYF. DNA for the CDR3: TGTGCCACCAGGGGGACAGGCCAAGAGACCCAGTACTTC.

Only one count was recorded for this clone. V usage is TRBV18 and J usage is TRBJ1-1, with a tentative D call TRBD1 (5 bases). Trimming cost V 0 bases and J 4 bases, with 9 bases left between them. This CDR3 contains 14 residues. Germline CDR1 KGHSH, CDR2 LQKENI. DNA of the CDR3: TGTGCCAGCTCACCACCGCCGGGGACCACTGAAGCTTTCTTT. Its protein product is CASSPPPGTTEAFF. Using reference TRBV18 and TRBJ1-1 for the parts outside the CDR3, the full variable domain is NAGVMQNPRHLVRRRGQEARLRCSPMKGHSHVYWYRQLPEEGLKFMVYLQKENIIDESGMPKERFSAEFPKEGPSILRIQQVVRGDSAAYFCASSPPPGTTEAFFGQGTRLTVV.

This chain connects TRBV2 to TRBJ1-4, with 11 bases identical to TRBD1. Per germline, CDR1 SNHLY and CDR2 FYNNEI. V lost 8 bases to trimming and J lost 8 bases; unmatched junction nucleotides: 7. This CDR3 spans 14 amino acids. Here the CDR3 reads CASGSDRGREKLFF. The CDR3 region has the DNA TGTGCCAGCGGATCGGACAGGGGGCGAGAAAAACTGTTTTTT.

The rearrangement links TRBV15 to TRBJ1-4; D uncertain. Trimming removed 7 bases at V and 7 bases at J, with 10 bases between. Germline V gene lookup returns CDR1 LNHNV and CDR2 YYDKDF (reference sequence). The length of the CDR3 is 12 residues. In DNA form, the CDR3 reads TGTGCCACCATTGGTTCGGGTGAAAAACTGTTTTTT. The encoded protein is CATIGSGEKLFF.

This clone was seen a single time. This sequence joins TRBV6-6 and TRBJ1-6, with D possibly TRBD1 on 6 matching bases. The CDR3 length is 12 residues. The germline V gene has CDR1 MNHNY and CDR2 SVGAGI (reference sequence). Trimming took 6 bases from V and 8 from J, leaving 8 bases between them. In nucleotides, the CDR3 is TGTGCCAGCAGCTACAGGGATTCACCCCTCCACTTT. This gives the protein CASSYRDSPLHF.

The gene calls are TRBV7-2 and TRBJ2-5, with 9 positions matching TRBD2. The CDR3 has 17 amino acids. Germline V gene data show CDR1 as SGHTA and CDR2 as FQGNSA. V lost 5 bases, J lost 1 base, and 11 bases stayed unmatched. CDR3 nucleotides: TGTGCCAGCAGCCCAAGACTAGCGGCGTTTCTCCAAGAGACCCAGTACTTC. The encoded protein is CASSPRLAAFLQETQYF.

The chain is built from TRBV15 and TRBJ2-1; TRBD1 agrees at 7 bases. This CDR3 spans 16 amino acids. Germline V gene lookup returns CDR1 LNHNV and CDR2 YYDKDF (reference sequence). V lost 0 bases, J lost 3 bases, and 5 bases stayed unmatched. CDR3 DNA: TGTGCCACCAGCAGAGAAGGACAGGAAATCTACAATGAGCAGTTCTTC. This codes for CATSREGQEIYNEQFF.

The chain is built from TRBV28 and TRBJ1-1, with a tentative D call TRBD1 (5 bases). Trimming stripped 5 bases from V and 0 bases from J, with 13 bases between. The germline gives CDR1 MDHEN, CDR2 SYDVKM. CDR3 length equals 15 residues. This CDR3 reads CASSENGGMNTEAFF. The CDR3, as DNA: TGTGCCAGCAGTGAAAACGGGGGAATGAACACTGAAGCTTTCTTT.

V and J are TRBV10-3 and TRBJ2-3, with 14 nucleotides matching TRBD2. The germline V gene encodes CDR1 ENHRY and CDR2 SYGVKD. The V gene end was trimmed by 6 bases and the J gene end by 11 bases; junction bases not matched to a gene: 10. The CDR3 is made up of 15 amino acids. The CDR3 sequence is CAIRPGLAGDRGQYF. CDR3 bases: TGTGCCATCAGACCGGGACTAGCGGGGGATAGAGGGCAGTATTTT.

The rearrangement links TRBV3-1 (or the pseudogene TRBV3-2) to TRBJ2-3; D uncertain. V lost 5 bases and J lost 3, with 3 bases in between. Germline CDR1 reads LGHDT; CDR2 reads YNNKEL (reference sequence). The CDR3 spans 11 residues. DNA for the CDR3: TGTGCCAGCAGCGATACAGATACGCAGTATTTT. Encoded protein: CASSDTDTQYF.